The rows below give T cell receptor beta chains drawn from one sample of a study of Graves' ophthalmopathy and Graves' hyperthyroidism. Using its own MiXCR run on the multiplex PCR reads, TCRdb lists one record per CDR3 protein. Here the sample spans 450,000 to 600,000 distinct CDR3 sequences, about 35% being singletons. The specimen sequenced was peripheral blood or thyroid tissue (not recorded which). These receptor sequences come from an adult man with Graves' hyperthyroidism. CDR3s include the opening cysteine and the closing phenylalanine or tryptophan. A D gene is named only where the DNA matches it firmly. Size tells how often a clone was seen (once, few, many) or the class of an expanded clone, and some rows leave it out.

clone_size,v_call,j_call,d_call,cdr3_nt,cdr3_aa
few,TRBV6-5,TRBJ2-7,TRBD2,TGTGCCAGCCGAACACAGACTAGCGGCTCCTACGAGCAGTACTTC,CASRTQTSGSYEQYF
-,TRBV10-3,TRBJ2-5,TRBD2,TGTGCCATCAGTGCTAGCGGTTCTTCCTACAATGAGCAGTACTTC,CAISASGSSYNEQYF
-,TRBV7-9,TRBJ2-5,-,TGTGCCAGCAGCTTAGGGGGTGCGGAGGCCCAGTACTTC,CASSLGGAEAQYF
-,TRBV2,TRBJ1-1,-,TGTGCCAGCAGTGGGAGGGGCAGGGGTTACGAAGCTTTCTTT,CASSGRGRGYEAFF
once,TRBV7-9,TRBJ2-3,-,TGTGCCAGCAGCCAAGATCTTGGGGGCCGGGATACGCAGTATTTT,CASSQDLGGRDTQYF
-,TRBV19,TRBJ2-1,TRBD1,TGTGCCAGTAGTCGGGACAGGGGGCGCAGAGGGCAGTTCTTC,CASSRDRGRRGQFF
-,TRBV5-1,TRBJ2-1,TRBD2,TGCGCCAGCAGCTCGTTACTAGCGGGAGGGCAGAATGAGCAGTTCTTC,CASSSLLAGGQNEQFF
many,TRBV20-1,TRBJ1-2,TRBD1,TGCAGTGCTAACACTAGGAAGGACAGGGCGCTCTATGGCTACACCTTC,CSANTRKDRALYGYTF
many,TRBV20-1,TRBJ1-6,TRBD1,TGCAGTGCTAGAGACATAGACAGGGCGAATAATTCACCCCTCCACTTT,CSARDIDRANNSPLHF
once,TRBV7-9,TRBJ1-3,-,TGTGCCAGCAGCCGCGTCGTGGCGGCGGTTGGAAACACCATATATTTT,CASSRVVAAVGNTIYF
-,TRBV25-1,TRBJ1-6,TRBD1,TGTGCCAGCAGTGAGGGGACAGGGTACGGTGCCTATAATTCACCCCTCCACTTT,CASSEGTGYGAYNSPLHF
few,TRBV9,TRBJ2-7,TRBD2,TGTGCCAGCAGCGTAGGGGGGACTAGCGGGACATACGAGCAGTACTTC,CASSVGGTSGTYEQYF
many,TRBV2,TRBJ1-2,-,TGTGCCAGCAGTGAAGTTTTGGGGACTGACACCTTC,CASSEVLGTDTF
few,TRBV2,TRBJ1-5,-,TGTGCCAGCAGTGAAAACATGTCAGGCAATCAGCCCCAGCATTTT,CASSENMSGNQPQHF
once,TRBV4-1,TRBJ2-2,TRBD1,TGCGCCAGCAGCCCCCCAGGGGGATTAAACACCGGGGAGCTGTTTTTT,CASSPPGGLNTGELFF
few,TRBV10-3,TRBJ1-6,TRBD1,TGTGCTAGCGTGGGACAGGGTGATCGTTCACCCCTCCACTTT,CASVGQGDRSPLHF
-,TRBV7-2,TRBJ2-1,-,TGTGCCAGCAGCTTAAACGACCTTCTCTCAAGCTCCTACAATGAGCAGTTCTTC,CASSLNDLLSSSYNEQFF
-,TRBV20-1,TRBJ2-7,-,TGCAGTGCTAGCCCCGGGGCCGAGCAGTACTTC,CSASPGAEQYF
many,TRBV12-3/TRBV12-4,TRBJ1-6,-,TGTGCCAGCAGTTTTAAGCGGGCCAATAATTCACCCCTCCACTTT,CASSFKRANNSPLHF
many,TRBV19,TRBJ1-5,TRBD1,TGTGCCAGTAGTAAAGACAGGGGGACGGATCAGCCCCAGCATTTT,CASSKDRGTDQPQHF
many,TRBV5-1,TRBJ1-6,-,TGCGCCAGCGGCCCTAGCGGGCTGAATTCACCCCTCCACTTT,CASGPSGLNSPLHF
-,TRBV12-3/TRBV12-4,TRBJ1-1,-,TGTGCCAGCAGCCCAGACACGGGAGCTTTCTTT,CASSPDTGAFF
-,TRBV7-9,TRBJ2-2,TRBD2,TGTGCCAGCAGCCTAGGGACTAGCGGGGATCATGAGCAGTTTTTT,CASSLGTSGDHEQFF
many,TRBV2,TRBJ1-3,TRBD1,TGTGCCAGCAGCGCCGGACAGGGCTGGAACACCATATATTTT,CASSAGQGWNTIYF
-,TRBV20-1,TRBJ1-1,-,TGCAGTGCTAGAGTTGGATTCCTCGGGGTCCTCAGGGACCGCACTGAAGCTTTCTTT,CSARVGFLGVLRDRTEAFF
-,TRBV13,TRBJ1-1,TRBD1,TGTGCCAGCAGTCGGGGACAGGGTTGGAGCGCAAGGGCCAAGAACACTGAAGCTTTCTTT,CASSRGQGWSARAKNTEAFF
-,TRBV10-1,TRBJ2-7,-,TGCGCCAGCAGCGCGGGACAGATCTACGAGCAGTACTTC,CASSAGQIYEQYF
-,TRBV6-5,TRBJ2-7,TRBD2,TGTGCCAGCAGTGAAGCGGGGCGGGGGTTCTACGAGCAGTACTTC,CASSEAGRGFYEQYF
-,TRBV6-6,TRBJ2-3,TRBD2,TGTGCCAGCAGGAGACTAGCGGGAGGGGGGGATACGCAGTATTTT,CASRRLAGGGDTQYF
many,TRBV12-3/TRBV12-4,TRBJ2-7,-,TGTGCCAGCAGTCCCGGGGAAGGACTGTTCGGCCACGAGCAGTACTTC,CASSPGEGLFGHEQYF
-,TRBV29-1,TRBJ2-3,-,TGCAGCGTTAGAGGAGGGGACAAGAGCACAGATACGCAGTATTTT,CSVRGGDKSTDTQYF
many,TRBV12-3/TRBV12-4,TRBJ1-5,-,TGTGCCAGCAGTTTTTGGGGATTTAGCAATCAGCCCCAGCATTTT,CASSFWGFSNQPQHF
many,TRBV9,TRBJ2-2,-,TGTGCCAGCAGCGTAGCGGTAGCGAGCACCGGGGAGCTGTTTTTT,CASSVAVASTGELFF
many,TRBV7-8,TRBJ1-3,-,TGTGCCAGCAGCTTAGACCCCATGACTGGAAACACCATATATTTT,CASSLDPMTGNTIYF
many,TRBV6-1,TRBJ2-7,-,TGTGCCAGCCTCGCAGGTTCCTACGAGCAGTACTTC,CASLAGSYEQYF
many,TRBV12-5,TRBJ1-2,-,TGTGCTAGTGGTTTGAACAGCCGAGGCTACACCTTC,CASGLNSRGYTF
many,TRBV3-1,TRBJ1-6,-,TGTGCCAGCAGCCAAGAGAGAGGATCTACCTATAATTCACCCCTCCACTTT,CASSQERGSTYNSPLHF
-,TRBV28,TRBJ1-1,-,TGTGCCAGCGCCGAAACAGGGTCGGAGGGGGGTGTAGAAGCTTTCTTT,CASAETGSEGGVEAFF
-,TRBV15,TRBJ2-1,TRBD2,TGTGCCACAACCGGGGCTAGCGGCTACAATGAGCAGTTCTTC,CATTGASGYNEQFF
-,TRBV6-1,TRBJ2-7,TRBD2,TGTGCCAGCAGCGTTATATCTGGGACTAGCGGAACTTACAATGAGCAGTACTTC,CASSVISGTSGTYNEQYF
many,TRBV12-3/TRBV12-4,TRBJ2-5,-,TGTGCCAGCAGCCCCGGCGACAGCGCGGAGACCCAGTACTTC,CASSPGDSAETQYF
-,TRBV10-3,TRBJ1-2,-,TGTGCCATCAGTGGCCCGGGTCTAAACTATGGCTACACCTTC,CAISGPGLNYGYTF
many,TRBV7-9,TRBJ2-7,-,TGTGCCAGCAGCTTAGTTCGGGGATCGGTCGAGCAGTACTTC,CASSLVRGSVEQYF
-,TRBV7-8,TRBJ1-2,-,TGTGCCAGCAGCTTACCAGGGGATCATGGCTACACCTTC,CASSLPGDHGYTF
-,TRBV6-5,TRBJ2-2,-,TGTGCCAGCCGGCGGGGAGCCCACCCGAACACCGGGGAGCTGTTTTTT,CASRRGAHPNTGELFF
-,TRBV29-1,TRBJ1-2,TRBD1,TGCAGCGCAGGGGGCAGGACAGACACTAACTATGGCTACACCTTC,CSAGGRTDTNYGYTF
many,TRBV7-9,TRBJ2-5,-,TGTGCCAGCAGGCCGTCAGGACAAGAGACCCAGTACTTC,CASRPSGQETQYF
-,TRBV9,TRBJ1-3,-,TGTGCCAGCAGCGTAGGCGGGGGGCTAAGTCACACCATATATTTT,CASSVGGGLSHTIYF
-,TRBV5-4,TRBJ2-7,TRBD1,TGTGCCAGCAGCTTGGTGGACAGGGACTCCTACGAGCAGTACTTC,CASSLVDRDSYEQYF
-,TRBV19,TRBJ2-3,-,TGTGCCAGTAGTATGGAGGGAACAGATACGCAGTATTTT,CASSMEGTDTQYF
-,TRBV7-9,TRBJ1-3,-,TGTGCCAGCAGCTTAGTCAGAGACTCTGGAAACACCATATATTTT,CASSLVRDSGNTIYF
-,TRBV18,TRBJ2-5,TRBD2,TGTGCCAGCTCACCAATCACTAGCGGCGAAGAGACCCAGTACTTC,CASSPITSGEETQYF
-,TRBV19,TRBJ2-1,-,TGTGCCAGTAGTGGGGCGGGACTTCGAGACAACTCCTACAATGAGCAGTTCTTC,CASSGAGLRDNSYNEQFF
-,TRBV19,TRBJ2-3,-,TGTGCCACCTGGGACGCCAGTGCTCCAATAGGGCAGTATTTT,CATWDASAPIGQYF
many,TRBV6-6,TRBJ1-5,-,TGTGCCAGCAGTTACTCTTCAACTGGGACGGCGCCCCAGCATTTT,CASSYSSTGTAPQHF
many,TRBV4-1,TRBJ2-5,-,TGCGCCAGCAGCCAAGATATAAGTGGCCAAGAGACCCAGTACTTC,CASSQDISGQETQYF
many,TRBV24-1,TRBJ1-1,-,TGTGCCACCAGTGACTCCGGGACCGCTAACACTGAAGCTTTCTTT,CATSDSGTANTEAFF
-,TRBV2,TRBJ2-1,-,TGTGCCAGCAGTGAAGAGGCAGGGTCTTACAATGAGCAGTTCTTC,CASSEEAGSYNEQFF